The 5 T cell receptor beta chains below were found in one sample sequenced in a study of cytomegalovirus exposure and HLA in healthy donors. The protocol was immunoSEQ multiplex PCR, while the TCRdb copy is restricted to in-frame clones and leaves out a portion. The sample consists of roughly 120,000 clones, about 90% of them appearing once. Sequenced sample: PBMCs. Receptors were obtained from a woman under 30 in good health and CMV-seronegative.

The V gene is TRBV14, the J gene TRBJ2-1; TRBD2 matches 9 bases. The V gene end was trimmed by 2 bases and the J gene end by 4 bases; junction bases not matched to a gene: 3. The length of the CDR3 is 15 residues. The germline V gene has CDR1 SGHDN and CDR2 FVKESK. Written as DNA, the CDR3 is TGTGCCAGCAGCCAAATGAGCGGGGGGTACAATGAGCAGTTCTTC. The encoded protein is CASSQMSGGYNEQFF.

The chain uses TRBV18 and TRBJ1-4; 9 bases are shared with TRBD1. Germline V gene data show CDR1 as KGHSH and CDR2 as LQKENI. After removal of 5 bases from V and 5 bases from J, the junction contained 15 bases not matched to a gene. This CDR3 is 18 amino acids long. CDR3 in DNA: TGTGCCAGCTCATTTTCCGGGACAGGGAGCCGGCGGAATGAAAAACTGTTTTTT. Amino acids: CASSFSGTGSRRNEKLFF.

V usage is TRBV11-2 and J usage is TRBJ2-1, with TRBD2 identical over 8 bases. Germline V lookup: CDR1 SGHAT, CDR2 FQNNGV. V trimming: 2 bases; J trimming: 5 bases; junction bases outside the gene matches: 5. The CDR3 totals 15 residues. The CDR3 DNA sequence: TGTGCCAGCAGCTTAACGGGGGGGCCAGACAATGAGCAGTTCTTC. It specifies CASSLTGGPDNEQFF.

The V call is TRBV5-1, the J call TRBJ2-2, with a tentative D call TRBD1 (6 bases). The germline V gene has CDR1 SGHRS and CDR2 YFSETQ. Trimming stripped 1 base from V and 3 bases from J, with 13 bases between. The CDR3 contains 16 residues. CDR3 bases: TGCGCCAGCAGCTTGCCGGCAGGGGAGTACACCGGGGAGCTGTTTTTT. Amino acid sequence: CASSLPAGEYTGELFF.

The rearrangement uses TRBV15 and TRBJ2-2; maybe TRBD2 (6 bases). The V end lost 4 bases, the J end lost 3 bases, and 18 bases lay between the germline ends. This CDR3 has 17 amino acids. Germline CDR1 LNHNV, CDR2 YYDKDF (reference sequence). CDR3 nucleotide sequence: TGTGCCACCAGCATGGGGACTCGGGAGCTGGACACCGGGGAGCTGTTTTTT. This sequence encodes CATSMGTRELDTGELFF. Looking up the rest from reference TRBV15 and TRBJ2-2 gives the full variable domain: DAMVIQNPRYQVTQFGKPVTLSCSQTLNHNVMYWYQQKSSQAPKLLFHYYDKDFNNEADTPDNFQSRRPNTSFCFLDIRSPGLGDTAMYLCATSMGTRELDTGELFFGEGSRLTVL.